This note documents a single T cell receptor beta chain sequence. The V gene lost 5 bases and the J gene lost 0 bases, with 11 bases spanning the gap. Germline lookup yields CDR1 PRHDT and CDR2 FYEKMQ (reference sequence). The CDR3 length is 14 residues. This sample is drawn from a study of shared clonotypes between healthy human individuals. Repertoires were generated with immunoSEQ multiplex PCR, while TCRdb's copy carries only in-frame clones and drops some. The sample lists over a million clones; around 95% were seen once. This receptor was identified in a young man in good health. Source material: naive CD4+ T cells sorted from blood. This sample's subset: CD45RA+ positively selected. The chain links TRBV13 to TRBJ2-7; D unclear. The CDR3 bases are TGTGCCAGCAGCCCAAGGATAAGCTCCTACGAGCAGTACTTC. Translation gives CASSPRISSYEQYF.